The rows below give T cell receptor beta chains drawn from one sample of a study of siplizumab effects on memory and regulatory T cells. Some clones are missing from TCRdb's copy, which holds only in-frame ones; the method was immunoSEQ multiplex PCR. The table has tens of thousands of clones, approximately 95% seen once. Sequencing used CD8+ T cells sorted from blood. These receptors were obtained from a human donor in good health. Both conserved end residues are trimmed from each CDR3. D genes are given only for firm matches.

J gene | D gene | V gene | CDR3 protein
TRBJ2-3 | . | TRBV6-5 | ASSPWDTQY
TRBJ2-7 | TRBD1 | TRBV5-1 | ASSARDRVYEQY
TRBJ2-2 | . | TRBV27 | ASSLWGPVGELF
TRBJ1-4 | . | TRBV6-1 | ASTPGGIMF
TRBJ1-1 | . | TRBV19 | ASSRDWVSEAF
TRBJ2-3 | TRBD2 | TRBV19 | ASGTSGRAWDTQY
TRBJ2-3 | TRBD2 | TRBV13 | ASSPRLAGAHTQY
TRBJ2-1 | . | TRBV5-8 | ASSLVLANEQF
TRBJ2-7 | . | TRBV6-5 | ASSFGPHEQY
TRBJ1-1 | . | TRBV27 | ASSSGGKETEAF
TRBJ1-1 | . | TRBV9 | ASGGNREGAF
TRBJ2-7 | TRBD1 | TRBV15 | ATSVRQGYEQY
TRBJ2-3 | TRBD2 | TRBV6-1 | ASSEFVSSGSTDTQY
TRBJ1-1 | . | TRBV7-2 | ASSLQGNTEAF
TRBJ2-7 | . | TRBV19 | ASSIDRATYEQY
TRBJ2-1 | . | TRBV7-9 | ASSPQISGIDDNEQF
TRBJ2-3 | . | TRBV4-2 | ASSQDGSTDTQY
TRBJ2-5 | . | TRBV28 | ASNSIGQQETQY
TRBJ2-7 | TRBD2 | TRBV9 | ASSVGSGSYEQY